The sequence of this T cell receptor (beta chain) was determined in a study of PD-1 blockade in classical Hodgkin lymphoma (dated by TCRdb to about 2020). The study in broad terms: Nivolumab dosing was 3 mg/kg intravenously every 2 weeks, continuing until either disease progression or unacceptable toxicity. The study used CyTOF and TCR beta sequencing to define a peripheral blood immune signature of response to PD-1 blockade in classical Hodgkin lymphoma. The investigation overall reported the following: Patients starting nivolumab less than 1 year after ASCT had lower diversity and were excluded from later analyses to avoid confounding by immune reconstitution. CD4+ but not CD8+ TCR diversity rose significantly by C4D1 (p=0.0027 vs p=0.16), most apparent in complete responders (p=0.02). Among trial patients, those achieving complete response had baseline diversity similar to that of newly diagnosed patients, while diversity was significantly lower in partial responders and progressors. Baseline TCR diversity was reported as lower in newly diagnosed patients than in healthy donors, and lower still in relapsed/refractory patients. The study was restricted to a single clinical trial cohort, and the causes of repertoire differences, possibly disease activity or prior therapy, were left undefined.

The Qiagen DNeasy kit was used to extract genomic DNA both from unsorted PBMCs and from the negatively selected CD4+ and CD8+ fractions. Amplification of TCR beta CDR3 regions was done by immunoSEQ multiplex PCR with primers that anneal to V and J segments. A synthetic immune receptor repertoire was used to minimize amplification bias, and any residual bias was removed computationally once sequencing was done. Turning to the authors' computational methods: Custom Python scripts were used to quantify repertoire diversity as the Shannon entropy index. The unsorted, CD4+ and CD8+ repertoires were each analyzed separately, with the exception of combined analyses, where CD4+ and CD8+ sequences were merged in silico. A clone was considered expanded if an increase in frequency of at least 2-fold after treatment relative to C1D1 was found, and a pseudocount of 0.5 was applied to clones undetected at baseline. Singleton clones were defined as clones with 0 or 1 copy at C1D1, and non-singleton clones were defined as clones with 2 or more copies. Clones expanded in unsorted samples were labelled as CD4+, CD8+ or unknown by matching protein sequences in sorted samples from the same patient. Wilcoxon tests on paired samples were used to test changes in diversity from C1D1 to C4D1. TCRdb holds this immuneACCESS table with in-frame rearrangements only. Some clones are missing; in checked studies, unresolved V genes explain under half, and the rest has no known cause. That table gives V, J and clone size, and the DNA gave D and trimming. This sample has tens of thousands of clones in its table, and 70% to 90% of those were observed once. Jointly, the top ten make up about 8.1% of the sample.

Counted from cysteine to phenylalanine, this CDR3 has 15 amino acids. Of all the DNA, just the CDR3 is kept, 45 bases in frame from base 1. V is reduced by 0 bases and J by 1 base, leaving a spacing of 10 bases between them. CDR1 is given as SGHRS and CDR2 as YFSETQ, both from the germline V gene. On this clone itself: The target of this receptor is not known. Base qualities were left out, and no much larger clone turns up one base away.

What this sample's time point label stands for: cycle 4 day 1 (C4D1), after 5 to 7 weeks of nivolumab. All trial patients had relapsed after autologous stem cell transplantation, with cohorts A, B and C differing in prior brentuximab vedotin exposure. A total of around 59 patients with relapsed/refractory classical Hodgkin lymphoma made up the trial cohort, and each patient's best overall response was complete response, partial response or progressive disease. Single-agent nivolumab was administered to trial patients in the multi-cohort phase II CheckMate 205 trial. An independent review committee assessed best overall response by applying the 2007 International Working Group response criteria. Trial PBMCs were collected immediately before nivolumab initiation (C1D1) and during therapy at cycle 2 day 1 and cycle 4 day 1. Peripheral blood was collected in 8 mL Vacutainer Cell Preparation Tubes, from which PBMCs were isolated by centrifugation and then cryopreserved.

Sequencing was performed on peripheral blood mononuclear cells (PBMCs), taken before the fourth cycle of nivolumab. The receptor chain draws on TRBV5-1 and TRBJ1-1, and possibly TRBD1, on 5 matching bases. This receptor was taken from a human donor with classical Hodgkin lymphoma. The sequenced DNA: TGCGCCAGCAGCTTGGATCCAGGGCCGAACACTGAAGCTTTCTTT. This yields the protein CASSLDPGPNTEAFF.